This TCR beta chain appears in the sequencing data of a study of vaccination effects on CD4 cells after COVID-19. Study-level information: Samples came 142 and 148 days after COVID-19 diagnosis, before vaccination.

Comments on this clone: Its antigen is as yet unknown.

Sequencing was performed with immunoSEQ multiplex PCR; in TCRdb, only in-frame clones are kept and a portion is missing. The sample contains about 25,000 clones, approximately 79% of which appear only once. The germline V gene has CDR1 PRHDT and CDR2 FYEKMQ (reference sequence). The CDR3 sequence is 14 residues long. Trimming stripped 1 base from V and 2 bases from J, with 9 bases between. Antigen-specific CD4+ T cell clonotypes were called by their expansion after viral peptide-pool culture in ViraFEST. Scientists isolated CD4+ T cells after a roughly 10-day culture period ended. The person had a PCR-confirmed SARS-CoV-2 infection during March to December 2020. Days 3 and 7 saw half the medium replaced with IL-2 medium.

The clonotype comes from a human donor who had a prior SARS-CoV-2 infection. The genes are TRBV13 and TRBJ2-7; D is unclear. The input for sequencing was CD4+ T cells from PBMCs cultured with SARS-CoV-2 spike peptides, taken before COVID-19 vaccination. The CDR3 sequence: CASSLEHRPYEQYF. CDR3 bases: TGTGCCAGCAGCTTAGAGCACCGACCCTACGAGCAGTACTTC.